These 12 T cell receptor beta chains originate from one sample sequenced in a study of radiotherapy plus CTLA-4 blockade in lung cancer. Clones were read by immunoSEQ multiplex PCR, and TCRdb kept only the in-frame ones, dropping some. This sample has around 78,000 clones, with around 76% found just once. The source material was peripheral blood, sampled from a patient treated with radiotherapy plus ipilimumab. The receptors shown here come from a human donor with non-small cell lung cancer who had a partial response to radiotherapy plus ipilimumab. Some clones in this sample may be carry-over from other donors' samples.

The chain has TRBV4-1 and TRBJ2-5; tentatively, D is TRBD1 (5 bases). The DNA end is a closer match to TRBJ2-7, so the J assignment may be wrong. Germline CDR1 reads MGHRA; CDR2 reads YSYEKL. The CDR3 runs 14 residues. The CDR3 spells CASSSHQGSYEQYF. The CDR3, as DNA: TGCGCCAGCAGCTCGCACCAGGGCTCCTACGAGCAGTACTTC.

CDR3 in DNA: TGTGCCAGCACCATGGGACAGTCTAATGAAAAACTGTTTTTT. This codes for CASTMGQSNEKLFF. V and J are TRBV5-4 and TRBJ1-4; 7 positions agree with TRBD1. The CDR3 is 14 residues long. Germline CDR1 is SGHNT and CDR2 is YYREEE (reference sequence). The junction had 5 bases not matched to a gene; V was cut back by 6 bases and J by 3 bases.

The chain is built from TRBV19 and TRBJ2-7; 8 positions match TRBD1. V lost 5 bases, J lost 1 base, and 7 bases stayed unmatched. Germline V gene sequence: CDR1 LNHDA, CDR2 SQIVND (reference sequence). The CDR3 sequence is 15 residues long. The CDR3 is CASSPPTGVSYEQYF. Here the CDR3 DNA reads TGTGCCAGTAGTCCACCGACAGGGGTATCCTACGAGCAGTACTTC.

This chain links TRBV5-1 with TRBJ2-3; the match to TRBD2 covers 9 bases. J gave up 5 bases and V 4 bases, and 8 bases lay outside the gene matches. From germline, CDR1 is SGHRS and CDR2 YFSETQ. This CDR3 has 15 residues. DNA of the CDR3: TGCGCCAGCAGCGGGGTAGCGGGAGCGGGAGATACGCAGTATTTT. It codes for CASSGVAGAGDTQYF.

This clone has only a few counts. The chain employs TRBV4-3 and TRBJ1-1; possible D gene TRBD1, 6 bases. Looked up from germline, CDR1 is LGHNA and CDR2 is YSLEER. V lost 8 bases and J 0 bases, leaving 13 bases between the germline ends. The CDR3 length is 14 residues. The CDR3 bases are TGCGCCAGCTCCGGTGGACAGCTGAACACTGAAGCTTTCTTT. Its protein product is CASSGGQLNTEAFF.

The rearrangement joins TRBV5-8 to TRBJ2-5; TRBD1 matches at 8 bases. V gave up 4 bases and J gave up 5 bases; unmatched junction bases: 13. The CDR3 extends over 16 amino acids. Per germline, CDR1 SGHTS and CDR2 YDEGEE. The CDR3 bases are TGTGCCAGCAGCCGCCGAGTTGGACAGGGCGCGGAGACCCAGTACTTC. This codes for CASSRRVGQGAETQYF.

The table lists this clone with a few counts. The chain combines TRBV5-6 with TRBJ1-2, with 9 positions matching TRBD1. The germline gives CDR1 SGHDT, CDR2 YYEEEE. The CDR3 has 16 amino acids. Trimming took 3 bases from V and 6 from J; bases not matched to a gene: 12. CDR3 nucleotide sequence: TGTGCCAGCAGCTCCAGCTTTTACAGGGGGCGGGATGGCTACACCTTC. It encodes CASSSSFYRGRDGYTF.

V usage is TRBV9 and J usage is TRBJ2-3; 9 bases align to TRBD2. The length of the CDR3 is 15 residues. From germline, CDR1 is SGDLS and CDR2 YYNGEE. V shed 4 bases, J shed 4 bases, and the junction held 7 bases outside the gene matches. CDR3 coding DNA: TGTGCCAGCAGCTGGCGGGGGGGTTTCGCAGATACGCAGTATTTT. It is translated as CASSWRGGFADTQYF.

V and J are TRBV4-1 and TRBJ1-5; D not resolved. Germline CDR1 is MGHRA and CDR2 is YSYEKL. The V end was cut by 0 bases, the J end by 0 bases, with 9 bases between. The CDR3 length is 16 residues. The CDR3 nucleotides are TGCGCCAGCAGCCAAGACAGAATCAATAGCAATCAGCCCCAGCATTTT. It is translated as CASSQDRINSNQPQHF.

The chain has TRBV28 and TRBJ2-7, with D tentatively TRBD1 (7 bases). Germline CDR1 and CDR2: MDHEN and SYDVKM. CDR3 length: 13 amino acids. Trimming took 5 bases from V and 4 from J, leaving 12 bases between them. CDR3 region: CASSQGGRYEQYF. The CDR3 DNA sequence: TGTGCCAGCAGTCAGGGGGGAAGGTACGAGCAGTACTTC. Looking up the rest from reference TRBV28 and TRBJ2-7 gives the full variable domain: DVKVTQSSRYLVKRTGEKVFLECVQDMDHENMFWYRQDPGLGLRLIYFSYDVKMKEKGDIPEGYSVSREKKERFSLILESASTNQTSMYLCASSQGGRYEQYFGPGTRLTVT.

The chain is built from TRBV30 and TRBJ2-7, with 9 bases matching TRBD1. Trimming took 3 bases from V and 6 from J; bases not matched to a gene: 12. The length of the CDR3 is 15 residues. CDR1 and CDR2 (germline): GTSNPN, SVGIG (reference sequence). The CDR3 DNA is TGTGCCTGGAGACGCCGGGACAGGGCTAGATCCGAGCAGTACTTC. Translating it yields CAWRRRDRARSEQYF.

The V gene is TRBV19, the J gene TRBJ2-7, with a tentative D call TRBD1 (6 bases). Germline V gene sequence: CDR1 LNHDA, CDR2 SQIVND (reference sequence). V was trimmed by 5 bases and J by 10 bases, leaving 12 bases between them. This CDR3 spans 11 amino acids. CDR3 nucleotide sequence: TGTGCCAGTAGTCTTCAGGACAGACAGTACTTC. It translates to CASSLQDRQYF. Drawing the rest from reference TRBV19 and TRBJ2-7, the complete variable domain is DGGITQSPKYLFRKEGQNVTLSCEQNLNHDAMYWYRQDPGQGLRLIYYSQIVNDFQKGDIAEGYSVSREKKESFPLTVTSAQKNPTAFYLCASSLQDRQYFGPGTRLTVT.